Following are 27 T cell receptor beta chains from one sample sequenced in a study of identical twins (dated by TCRdb to 2016 to 2017). The method was 5' RACE. TCRdb shows the sequencer as Illumina HiSeq 2000. TCRdb reanalyzed the raw reads on its own, using fastp at Q25 for trimming and MiXCR for clone calling, and kept in-frame beta chains. Under each unique CDR3 protein, matching rows form one entry showing the most common genes and DNA. Within this sample are about 470,000 distinct CDR3 sequences, with roughly 26% of them counted one time only. The biggest ten clones account for about 3% of the sample. The same sample was also studied in work on T cells expressing NK-cell markers.

The sample consisted of CD4+ T cells sorted from blood. Receptors were obtained from a woman aged 18-29 years in good health.

This clonotype was observed a handful of times. J is TRBJ2-7 and V is TRBV21-1; TRBD2 is taken as the D call from the table, unchecked against the DNA. TRBV21-1 is a known pseudogene. The CDR3 is 20 amino acids. CDR3 in amino acids: CASGAAAGLAGSFIWYEQYF. The CDR3 coding sequence is TGTGCCAGCGGCGCCGCAGCAGGACTAGCGGGGAGTTTTATTTGGTACGAGCAGTACTTC.

This clonotype was seen a few times. The chain couples TRBV7-2 to TRBJ2-3; 8 positions agree with TRBD2. The CDR3 spans 15 residues. Germline V gene sequence: CDR1 SGHTA, CDR2 FQGNSA. V shed 5 bases, J shed 6 bases, and the junction held 10 bases outside the gene matches. The CDR3 loop is CASSVLGTSADTQYF. CDR3 sequence (DNA): TGTGCCAGCAGCGTTCTCGGGACTAGTGCGGATACGCAGTATTTT.

The chain is built from TRBV7-7 and TRBJ2-3; 12 nucleotides agree with TRBD2. Germline V gene lookup returns CDR1 SSHAT and CDR2 FNYEAQ (reference sequence). The J segment lost 1 base and the V segment lost 5 bases, leaving 13 bases of the junction unmatched. The CDR3 contains 19 residues. The DNA of the CDR3 is TGTGCCAGCAGCCCGACTAGCGGGAGAAGCGGGGGCGGCACAGATACGCAGTATTTT. Residues: CASSPTSGRSGGGTDTQYF.

The count of this clonotype is one. The chain employs TRBV7-8 and TRBJ2-7; D might be TRBD1 or TRBD2, each matching 6 bases. From germline, CDR1 is SGHVS and CDR2 FQNEAQ. Trimming took 4 bases from V and 5 from J, leaving 15 bases between them. This CDR3 contains 14 residues. The CDR3 spells CASSSYREDHEQYF. The CDR3 DNA follows: TGTGCCAGCAGCTCATACAGGGAGGACCACGAGCAGTACTTC. Filled out from reference TRBV7-8 and TRBJ2-7, the complete variable domain reads GAGVSQSPRYKVAKRGQDVALRCDPISGHVSLFWYQQALGQGPEFLTYFQNEAQLDKSGLPSDRFFAERPEGSVSTLKIQRTQQEDSAVYLCASSSYREDHEQYFGPGTRLTVT.

This clonotype has ten or more counts. V is TRBV12-3 or TRBV12-4 and J is TRBJ1-1; 7 bases line up with TRBD1. The V segment lost 5 bases and the J segment 4 bases; nucleotides outside the gene matches: 4. CDR3 length: 13 residues. The CDR3 DNA sequence: TGTGCCAGCAGTCGGACAGGCTCCACTGAAGCTTTCTTT. Its protein is CASSRTGSTEAFF.

The chain combines TRBV20-1 with TRBJ2-5; D is ambiguous. V shed 3 bases and J shed 1 base, with 9 bases lying between them. The germline gives CDR1 DFQATT, CDR2 SNEGSKA (reference sequence). There are 13 residues in the CDR3. The CDR3 DNA reads as TGCAGTGCTAGTACCGGCAGCCAAGAGACCCAGTACTTC. Its translation is CSASTGSQETQYF.

This clonotype was detected only a few times. The genes are TRBV6-1 and TRBJ2-1; no definite D call. The CDR3 totals 13 residues. Germline V gene lookup returns CDR1 MNHNS and CDR2 SASEGT. Trimming took 4 bases from V and 6 from J, leaving 10 bases between them. The CDR3 here is CASSVTPSNEQFF. The CDR3 coding sequence is TGTGCCAGCAGTGTGACTCCTTCCAATGAGCAGTTCTTC.

The rearrangement links TRBV6-5 to TRBJ2-5; possible D gene TRBD1, 5 bases. The ends were cut back, 2 bases at V and 4 bases at J, with 14 bases in the middle. CDR1 and CDR2 (germline): MNHEY, SVGAGI. The CDR3 is 15 amino acids. The CDR3 sequence: CASSYRGASSETQYF. CDR3 nucleotide sequence: TGTGCCAGCAGTTACAGGGGCGCGTCCTCAGAGACCCAGTACTTC.

The chain combines TRBV11-2 with TRBJ2-5, with TRBD2 matching over 8 bases. The J segment lost 2 bases and the V segment lost 2 bases, leaving 1 base of the junction unmatched. Germline CDR1 and CDR2: SGHAT and FQNNGV. The CDR3 contains 14 residues. The CDR3 DNA reads TGTGCCAGCAGCTTACGGGGGGGGCAAGAGACCCAGTACTTC. This gives the protein CASSLRGGQETQYF.

CDR3 loop: CASSQAKRDLYNEQFF. The CDR3 region has the DNA TGTGCCAGCAGCCAAGCGAAGCGGGACCTTTACAATGAGCAGTTCTTC. J is TRBJ2-1 and V is TRBV4-2, with 7 bases fitting TRBD2. This CDR3 comprises 16 residues. V was pared by 1 base and J by 4 bases, with 7 bases of the junction left unmatched. Germline V lookup: CDR1 LGHNA, CDR2 YNFKEQ.

This clonotype has a handful of counts. The rearrangement joins TRBV5-1 to TRBJ2-7; D perhaps matches TRBD1 (5 bases). Trimming stripped 3 bases from V and 2 bases from J, with 15 bases between. Germline V gene sequence: CDR1 SGHRS, CDR2 YFSETQ. The CDR3 has 15 amino acids. The CDR3 region has the DNA TGCGCCAGCAGCTGGAATTTTAGGGGTCCCTACGAGCAGTACTTC. Protein product: CASSWNFRGPYEQYF.

The chain joins TRBV10-1 to TRBJ2-1; 10 nucleotides agree with TRBD2. J lost 1 base, V lost 5 bases, and 5 bases had no gene match. The CDR3 sequence is 16 residues long. Germline CDR1 is WNHNN and CDR2 is SYGVQD (reference sequence). In DNA, the CDR3 is TGCGCCAGCAGTTCTAGCGGGAGAGGGTCCTACAATGAGCAGTTCTTC. Its translation is CASSSSGRGSYNEQFF.

V usage is TRBV29-1 and J usage is TRBJ1-3; D possibly corresponds to TRBD1 (6 bases). CDR3 length equals 11 residues. CDR1 and CDR2 from the germline V gene are SQVTM and ANQGSEA. The CDR3 DNA reads as TGCACCAACAGGGATGGAAACACCATATATTTT. This gives the protein CTNRDGNTIYF.

This clonotype was seen a few times. The chain carries TRBV7-2 and TRBJ2-3; D unresolved. Per germline, CDR1 SGHTA and CDR2 FQGNSA. V gave up 1 base and J gave up 7 bases, with 12 bases separating them. CDR3 length equals 14 residues. The CDR3 loop reads CASSLGPSPNTQYF. CDR3 nucleotides: TGTGCCAGCAGCTTAGGACCTAGTCCAAATACGCAGTATTTT.

The chain combines TRBV15 with TRBJ1-5; D remains ambiguous. This CDR3 is built from 15 residues. V was pared by 0 bases and J by 4 bases, with 10 bases between. CDR1 and CDR2 from the germline V gene are LNHNV and YYDKDF (reference sequence). The CDR3 sequence: CATSRDLAVNQPQHF. DNA for the CDR3: TGTGCCACCAGCAGAGATCTGGCCGTGAATCAGCCCCAGCATTTT.

The chain uses TRBV15 and TRBJ2-4; 7 bases are shared with TRBD2. Germline V lookup: CDR1 LNHNV, CDR2 YYDKDF (reference sequence). J was trimmed by 2 bases and V by 0 bases; bases with no gene match: 4. CDR3 length equals 16 residues. CDR3 DNA sequence: TGTGCCACCAGCAGAGAAATCGGGGGGTCCAAAAACATTCAGTACTTC. This codes for CATSREIGGSKNIQYF.

This clonotype was recorded a few times. CDR3 sequence: CASSLGARGIGEQYF. In DNA form, the CDR3 reads TGCGCCAGCAGCTTGGGCGCCAGGGGGATCGGCGAGCAGTACTTC. The chain has TRBV5-1 and TRBJ2-7; TRBD1 matches at 7 bases. The V gene end was trimmed by 0 bases and the J gene end by 6 bases; junction bases not matched to a gene: 9. This CDR3 is 15 amino acids long. From germline, CDR1 is SGHRS and CDR2 YFSETQ.

This rearrangement joins TRBV7-1 to TRBJ1-6, with 11 bases identical to TRBD1. TRBV7-1 is designated an ORF whose function remains uncertain. The CDR3 is 22 residues long. After removal of 1 base from V and 0 bases from J, the junction contained 14 bases not matched to a gene. CDR3 bases: TGTGCCAGCAGCTCAGAGGACCCGGACAGGGGGCTTCGCAGCTCCTATAATTCACCCCTCCACTTT. This translates into CASSSEDPDRGLRSSYNSPLHF.

This clonotype was seen a handful of times. The chain combines TRBV6-1 with TRBJ2-5; tentatively, D is TRBD1 (5 bases). The CDR3 spans 15 residues. Germline loops: CDR1 MNHNS, CDR2 SASEGT. V shed 6 bases and J shed 1 base, with 15 bases lying between them. The CDR3, as DNA: TGTGCCAGCAGCCCAGGGTTCCCCATCCAAGAGACCCAGTACTTC. Translation: CASSPGFPIQETQYF.

This sequence joins TRBV24-1 and TRBJ2-1; 13 nucleotides align to TRBD2. The CDR3 is made up of 15 amino acids. Germline V gene sequence: CDR1 KGHDR, CDR2 SFDVKD. J was trimmed by 8 bases and V by 3 bases; bases with no gene match: 3. The CDR3 DNA sequence: TGTGCCACCAGTGATCTGACTAGCGGGAGGTATGAGCAGTTCTTC. It specifies CATSDLTSGRYEQFF.

This rearrangement joins TRBV6-5 to TRBJ1-1; D not certain. This CDR3 spans 11 amino acids. The V end lost 7 bases, the J end lost 4 bases, and 7 bases lay between the germline ends. The germline V gene has CDR1 MNHEY and CDR2 SVGAGI. CDR3 DNA sequence: TGTGCCAGCATTACAATCACTGAAGCTTTCTTT. Its protein product is CASITITEAFF.

In its sample, this clonotype was seen a few times. The rearrangement uses TRBV2 and TRBJ2-2; D possibly uses TRBD1 or TRBD2 (6 bases each). The CDR3 runs to 16 residues. Germline V CDR1 and CDR2: SNHLY, FYNNEI. Trimming took off 2 bases at V and 8 bases at J, with 18 bases between the two ends. The CDR3, as DNA: TGTGCCAGCAGTGAACGGAGGGACAACCCGGCTGGGGAGCTGTTTTTT. Translating gives CASSERRDNPAGELFF.

The rearrangement uses TRBV7-3 and TRBJ2-1; D might be TRBD2 (7 bases). In germline, CDR1 is SGHTA, CDR2 FQGTGA. V gave up 4 bases and J gave up 9 bases, with 13 bases separating them. The CDR3 loop spans 13 amino acids. CDR3 DNA: TGTGCCAGCAGCTATGGGGGGGCGCGTGAGCAGTTCTTC. Its translation: CASSYGGAREQFF.

The CDR3 sequence: CASSPPSGNEQYF. The DNA for the CDR3 is TGTGCCAGCTCACCACCGTCCGGTAACGAGCAGTACTTC. The chain combines TRBV18 with TRBJ2-7, with unresolved D. Trimming took 0 bases from V and 5 from J, leaving 8 bases between them. The CDR3 covers 13 residues. The germline gives CDR1 KGHSH, CDR2 LQKENI.

The chain employs TRBV5-1 and TRBJ2-2, with D maybe TRBD2 (6 bases). The CDR3 has 16 amino acids. Trimming took 3 bases from V and 4 from J, leaving 16 bases between them. Per germline, CDR1 SGHRS and CDR2 YFSETQ. CDR3 amino acids: CASSSVVRDGTGELFF. CDR3 DNA: TGCGCCAGCAGCTCTGTCGTGCGGGATGGCACCGGGGAGCTGTTTTTT.

This rearrangement joins TRBV12-3 or TRBV12-4 to TRBJ1-3; TRBD1 aligns across 8 bases. V was pared by 7 bases and J by 6 bases, with 8 bases of the junction left unmatched. CDR3 length equals 14 residues. The CDR3 DNA is TGTGCCAGCACAACCACAGGGGGGCTAAACACCATATATTTT. This codes for CASTTTGGLNTIYF.

This clonotype has more than one count but fewer than ten. V is TRBV15 and J is TRBJ2-1; either TRBD1 or TRBD2 may fit D (5 bases each). The CDR3 totals 15 residues. The germline V gene has CDR1 LNHNV and CDR2 YYDKDF (reference sequence). The germline V and J ends were trimmed by 4 bases and 6 bases, with 16 bases remaining between them. The CDR3 is CATSMGGSGGNEQFF. In DNA, the CDR3 is TGTGCCACCAGCATGGGTGGGTCTGGGGGCAATGAGCAGTTCTTC.